One and the same sample provided the 26 T cell receptor beta chains below, sequenced in a study of blood T cells in healthy people across ages (dated by TCRdb to between 2014 and 2017). The library was generated by 5' RACE. Sequencing was performed on an Illumina HiSeq 2500. A second PCR of about 7 to 12 cycles was performed with a sample-barcoded 5' primer and a J-beta primer mix. TCRdb reprocessed the public reads (quality trimming at Q25 with fastp, clone calling with MiXCR) and kept in-frame beta chains. A single entry per CDR3 protein holds the most common genes and DNA from its merged rows. The sample table contains about 1.1 million distinct CDR3 sequences; only one count was recorded for more than 30% of them. The ten largest clonotypes hold about an eighth of the sample. Sequencing was performed on blood. These receptors were obtained from a man aged 18 to 30 in good health.

The rearrangement uses TRBV5-1 and TRBJ2-3; 11 nucleotides match TRBD2. Germline trimming cut 0 bases from V and 4 bases from J; bases unmatched to any gene: 4. The CDR3 runs to 16 residues. In germline, CDR1 is SGHRS, CDR2 YFSETQ. The CDR3 region is CASSLVSGGASDTQYF. The CDR3 DNA reads TGCGCCAGCAGCTTGGTTAGCGGGGGGGCTTCAGATACGCAGTATTTT.

This clonotype was counted only a few times. The rearrangement links TRBV9 to TRBJ2-4, with D possibly matching TRBD2 (6 bases). Trimming cost V 6 bases and J 6 bases, with 16 bases left between them. The CDR3 contains 14 residues. From germline, CDR1 is SGDLS and CDR2 YYNGEE. CDR3 region: CASNRGAGGNIQYF. The CDR3 DNA reads TGTGCCAGCAACCGAGGGGCCGGGGGAAACATTCAGTACTTC. Combining the CDR3 with reference TRBV9 and TRBJ2-4 gives the whole variable domain DSGVTQTPKHLITATGQRVTLRCSPRSGDLSVYWYQQSLDQGLQFLIQYYNGEERAKGNILERFSAQQFPDLHSELNLSSLELGDSALYFCASNRGAGGNIQYFGAGTRLSVL.

The DNA for the CDR3 is TGCGCCAGCAGCCAAGACATTGGCGGATCCTACGAGCAGTACTTC. This encodes CASSQDIGGSYEQYF. The J gene is TRBJ2-7, the V gene TRBV4-3, with D unresolved. The V gene's germline CDR1 is LGHNA and CDR2 YSLEER. With 0 bases removed from V and 1 base from J, the gap between germline ends came to 10 bases. This CDR3 comprises 15 residues.

V is TRBV20-1 and J is TRBJ2-2, with 7 bases fitting TRBD2. CDR1 is DFQATT and CDR2 is SNEGSKA in the germline V gene (reference sequence). The CDR3 runs to 17 residues. The V and J ends lost 5 bases and 4 bases, in that order; junction bases with no gene match: 16. The CDR3 DNA reads TGCAGTGCTCAAAGCCGACTAGCTCGTCGGGTCACCGGGGAGCTGTTTTTT. It encodes CSAQSRLARRVTGELFF.

In this sample, this clonotype turned up a few times. The gene calls are TRBV6-7 and TRBJ1-1, with TRBD1 as a possible D gene (6 bases). TRBV6-7 is placed among ORFs of uncertain function. V was pared by 5 bases and J by 3 bases, with 10 bases between. This CDR3 is built from 13 residues. CDR3: CASSDRQDTEAFF. CDR3 nucleotide sequence: TGTGCCAGCAGTGACCGACAGGACACTGAAGCTTTCTTT.

This chain uses TRBV30 with TRBJ1-1; D remains unclear. Germline V gives CDR1 GTSNPN, CDR2 SVGIG (reference sequence). V was trimmed by 1 base and J by 10 bases, leaving 7 bases between them. This CDR3 contains 10 residues. CDR3: CAWSGDAAFF. CDR3 DNA sequence: TGTGCCTGGAGTGGGGATGCAGCTTTCTTT.

The chain employs TRBV29-1 and TRBJ1-1, with a weak D call TRBD1 (5 bases). The CDR3 has 15 amino acids. The V and J ends lost 2 bases and 2 bases respectively, with 15 bases between them. Germline-derived CDR1 and CDR2 are SQVTM and ANQGSEA. This CDR3 is CSVERAGRANTEAFF. The DNA of the CDR3 is TGCAGCGTTGAAAGGGCAGGCAGGGCCAACACTGAAGCTTTCTTT.

This clonotype was picked up a small number of times. This sequence joins TRBV20-1 and TRBJ2-5, with 9 bases fitting TRBD1. J lost 2 bases, V lost 5 bases, and 0 bases had no gene match. There are 12 residues in the CDR3. Germline CDR1 is DFQATT and CDR2 is SNEGSKA (reference sequence). This CDR3 reads CSAGTGQETQYF. Written as DNA, the CDR3 is TGCAGTGCTGGGACAGGGCAAGAGACCCAGTACTTC.

This clonotype has ten or more counts. V and J are TRBV25-1 and TRBJ2-1, with D tentatively TRBD2 (6 bases). The CDR3 runs 12 residues. From germline, CDR1 is MGHDK and CDR2 SYGVNS. With 4 bases removed from V and 6 bases from J, the gap between germline ends came to 7 bases. As DNA, the CDR3 is TGTGCCAGCAGTGCGGGAGTCAATGAGCAGTTCTTC. Translated, it gives CASSAGVNEQFF.

This chain joins TRBV6-1 and TRBJ1-1; D unclear. Per the germline V gene, CDR1 is MNHNS and CDR2 is SASEGT. V was pared by 1 base and J by 0 bases, with 9 bases between. The CDR3 length is 15 residues. The CDR3 nucleotides are TGTGCCAGCAGTGAAGGGAGGACGGTGAACACTGAAGCTTTCTTT. Translation: CASSEGRTVNTEAFF.

The sample holds a few counts of this clonotype. The chain recombines TRBV7-9 with TRBJ2-1, with D possibly TRBD2 on 6 matching bases. V lost 3 bases, J lost 9 bases, and 15 bases lay in between. Germline values: CDR1 SEHNR, CDR2 FQNEAQ (reference sequence). The CDR3 length is 14 residues. The CDR3, as DNA: TGTGCCAGCAGCTTTGGTGGGGGGACGGGTGAGCAGTTCTTC. The encoded protein is CASSFGGGTGEQFF.

V and J are TRBV5-1 and TRBJ2-1; D may correspond to TRBD1 or TRBD2 (6 bases each). CDR1 and CDR2 (germline): SGHRS, YFSETQ. This CDR3 region has 17 residues. The V and J ends lost 4 bases and 0 bases respectively, with 17 bases between them. CDR3: CASSTGTLGSSYNEQFF. In DNA form, the CDR3 reads TGCGCCAGCAGCACAGGGACTCTCGGGAGCTCCTACAATGAGCAGTTCTTC.

This chain connects TRBV25-1 to TRBJ2-3, with a tentative D call TRBD1 (5 bases). V was pared by 3 bases and J by 4 bases, with 8 bases between. The germline V gene encodes CDR1 MGHDK and CDR2 SYGVNS. CDR3 size: 13 residues. The chain's CDR3 is CASSDRVPDTQYF. The CDR3 DNA reads as TGTGCCAGCAGTGACAGGGTCCCAGATACGCAGTATTTT.

Concerning this clonotype itself: No DNA is shown, since the ends of the CDR3 on it are uncertain; the CDR3 is the one TCRdb lists. This sequence joins TRBV21-1 and TRBJ1-2; TRBD1 is the table's D call, not checked against the DNA. TRBV21-1 represents a pseudogene. The CDR3 is made up of 17 amino acids, end residues included. CDR3 protein: CASSKVGPGTGDYGYTF.

CDR3 DNA: TGTGCCAGTAGTATAAGCGCCGGGGCCACTGAAGCTTTCTTT. Its protein is CASSISAGATEAFF. V and J are TRBV19 and TRBJ1-1, with D maybe TRBD1 (5 bases). V was trimmed by 2 bases and J by 4 bases, leaving 11 bases between them. Germline CDR1 and CDR2: LNHDA and SQIVND (reference sequence). The CDR3 has 14 residues.

This sequence joins TRBV20-1 and TRBJ1-1, with D perhaps TRBD1 (6 bases). The CDR3 is 13 residues long. CDR1 and CDR2 from the germline V gene are DFQATT and SNEGSKA (reference sequence). The V and J ends lost 8 bases and 2 bases respectively, with 15 bases between them. The CDR3 DNA reads as TGCAGTCGCGGGGGGCTGGTTAACACTGAAGCTTTCTTT. Protein: CSRGGLVNTEAFF.

The genes are TRBV7-2 and TRBJ2-4; D possibly corresponds to TRBD2 (5 bases). The V end lost 1 base, the J end lost 15 bases, and 25 bases lay between the germline ends. There are 16 residues in the CDR3. Germline CDR1 and CDR2: SGHTA and FQGNSA. The CDR3 DNA reads as TGTGCCAGCAGCTTAGACGGTCATCGCGGGTCCTACGGGCGGTACTTC. Its protein product is CASSLDGHRGSYGRYF.

The rearrangement uses TRBV5-1 and TRBJ2-7; no firm D call. With 4 bases removed from V and 3 bases from J, the gap between germline ends came to 11 bases. CDR1 is SGHRS, CDR2 YFSETQ, per germline. The CDR3 has 13 residues. This CDR3 is CASSLGSIYEQYF. The CDR3 coding sequence is TGCGCCAGCAGCCTCGGATCCATCTACGAGCAGTACTTC.

Of note for this clonotype: Compared with germline, one end of the junction differs, possibly owing to a read error. The chain carries TRBV3-1 and TRBJ1-6; weak D call: TRBD1 (5 bases). Germline V gene lookup returns CDR1 LGHDT and CDR2 YNNKEL (reference sequence). The CDR3 is 12 amino acids. Here the CDR3 reads CASSPRGSPPHF. Written as DNA, the CDR3 is TGTGCCAGCAGCCCCCGGGGCTCACCCCCCCACTTT.

J is TRBJ1-1 and V is TRBV5-1, with 10 bases fitting TRBD1. CDR3 length equals 14 residues. V trimming: 3 bases; J trimming: 8 bases; junction bases outside the gene matches: 7. Germline V lookup: CDR1 SGHRS, CDR2 YFSETQ. The CDR3 is CASSSAGTGAEAFF. The CDR3, as DNA: TGCGCCAGCAGCTCCGCCGGGACAGGGGCCGAAGCTTTCTTT.

The chain carries TRBV5-6 and TRBJ2-5; TRBD2 aligns across 8 bases. The CDR3 runs 16 residues. Per the germline V gene, CDR1 is SGHDT and CDR2 is YYEEEE. Unmatched junction bases numbered 11, after V lost 4 bases and J lost 3 bases. The chain's CDR3 is CASSQRRLAPKETQYF. The DNA of the CDR3 is TGTGCCAGCAGCCAACGTAGACTAGCGCCTAAAGAGACCCAGTACTTC.

The genes are TRBV2 and TRBJ1-1; D not certain. V dropped 6 bases and J dropped 1 base, with 18 bases sitting between them. The V gene's germline CDR1 is SNHLY and CDR2 FYNNEI. The CDR3 covers 16 residues. CDR3 in DNA: TGTGCCAGCAGGTTCTCTCAGACCCCTGGGAACACTGAAGCTTTCTTT. Translated, it gives CASRFSQTPGNTEAFF. Drawing the rest from reference TRBV2 and TRBJ1-1, the complete variable domain is EPEVTQTPSHQVTQMGQEVILRCVPISNHLYFYWYRQILGQKVEFLVSFYNNEISEKSEIFDDQFSVERPDGSNFTLKIRSTKLEDSAMYFCASRFSQTPGNTEAFFGQGTRLTVV.

Many counts were recorded for this clonotype. Here the CDR3 reads CASSREQETQYF. The CDR3 DNA reads as TGTGCCAGCAGTCGGGAACAAGAGACCCAGTACTTC. V is TRBV12-3 or TRBV12-4 and J is TRBJ2-5; the D gene is possibly TRBD2 (5 bases). Trimming stripped 5 bases from V and 2 bases from J, with 6 bases between. The CDR3 has 12 residues.

This clonotype was recorded a few times. The chain joins TRBV28 to TRBJ2-5, with 10 bases fitting TRBD1. The J call may not be correct, given that the DNA end is closer to TRBJ2-7. CDR3 size: 15 residues. Germline V CDR1 and CDR2: MDHEN, SYDVKM. The CDR3 DNA reads as TGTGCCAGCAGTTTAGGAGGGGACAGGGGTTACGAGCAGTACTTC. Translated: CASSLGGDRGYEQYF.

The genes are TRBV6-2 or TRBV6-3 and TRBJ2-3; maybe TRBD1 (6 bases). V shed 5 bases and J shed 2 bases, with 11 bases lying between them. Per germline, CDR1 MNHEY and CDR2 SVGEGT. There are 14 residues in the CDR3. The DNA for the CDR3 is TGTGCCAGCAGTGGACAGATAACCACAGATACGCAGTATTTT. It yields the protein CASSGQITTDTQYF.

The chain uses TRBV5-1 and TRBJ1-5, with D uncertain. CDR1 is SGHRS, CDR2 YFSETQ, per germline. V gave up 5 bases and J gave up 6 bases, with 12 bases separating them. The CDR3 runs to 13 residues. The CDR3 nucleotides read TGCGCCAGCAGTTCCGGGGAGGGTCAGCCCCAGCATTTT. Translating it yields CASSSGEGQPQHF.